A single sample is the source of the 22 T cell receptor beta chains below, sequenced in a study of shared clonotypes between healthy human individuals. Data came from immunoSEQ multiplex PCR; TCRdb stores just in-frame clones and leaves some out. The data hold roughly 650,000 clones, with approximately 97% observed a single time. Sequencing was carried out using naive CD4+ T cells sorted from blood. Subset indicated: CD45RA+ positively selected. The receptors stem from a woman in her thirties in good health.

The chain links TRBV28 to TRBJ2-1; TRBD2 matches at 7 bases. This CDR3 comprises 15 residues. The germline V gene has CDR1 MDHEN and CDR2 SYDVKM. V shed 3 bases and J 2 bases; nucleotides not matched to a gene: 4. CDR3: CASSFLAGAYNEQFF. CDR3 sequence (DNA): TGTGCCAGCAGTTTTTTGGCGGGGGCCTACAATGAGCAGTTCTTC.

The CDR3 loop is CASSYSSPGGYEQYF. CDR3 nucleotides: TGTGCCAGCAGTTACTCGAGTCCGGGAGGCTACGAGCAGTACTTC. This chain connects TRBV6-6 to TRBJ2-7; 7 bases line up with TRBD2. Germline V lookup: CDR1 MNHNY, CDR2 SVGAGI (reference sequence). V shed 0 bases, J shed 3 bases, and the junction held 5 bases outside the gene matches. This CDR3 has 15 residues.

The chain couples TRBV2 to TRBJ2-7; TRBD2 agrees at 8 bases. The CDR3 sequence is 15 residues long. CDR1 and CDR2 from the germline V gene are SNHLY and FYNNEI. V was clipped by 7 bases and J by 3 bases; unmatched bases: 11. The CDR3 reads CASTPLTGTSYEQYF. The CDR3 region has the DNA TGTGCCAGCACCCCCCTTACCGGGACTAGCTACGAGCAGTACTTC.

This clone occurred a few times. The chain combines TRBV29-1 with TRBJ1-1; D is unresolved. Germline CDR1 and CDR2: SQVTM and ANQGSEA. The CDR3 totals 13 residues. Trimming removed 7 bases at V and 4 bases at J, with 16 bases between. The CDR3 loop reads CSGGLGPGTEAFF. Here the CDR3 DNA reads TGCAGCGGCGGTCTCGGCCCGGGCACTGAAGCTTTCTTT.

The chain employs TRBV7-9 and TRBJ2-6; the match to TRBD1 covers 8 bases. This CDR3 spans 17 amino acids. Germline-derived CDR1 and CDR2 are SEHNR and FQNEAQ (reference sequence). V was clipped by 5 bases and J by 0 bases; unmatched bases: 6. The CDR3 DNA is TGTGCCAGCAGCGGACAGGGTCCCCTCTCTGGGGCCAACGTCCTGACTTTC. This encodes CASSGQGPLSGANVLTF.

The CDR3 sequence: CASSQGGSNFGELFF. CDR3 DNA sequence: TGTGCCAGTAGTCAGGGCGGGAGTAATTTCGGGGAGCTGTTTTTT. This chain joins TRBV19 and TRBJ2-2, with 7 bases aligning to TRBD2. The V gene's germline CDR1 is LNHDA and CDR2 SQIVND (reference sequence). The CDR3 loop spans 15 amino acids. Unmatched junction bases numbered 10, after V lost 5 bases and J lost 7 bases.

The genes are TRBV5-6 and TRBJ2-2, with 9 bases fitting TRBD2. The J segment lost 1 base and the V segment lost 3 bases, leaving 7 bases of the junction unmatched. Germline assignment: CDR1 SGHDT and CDR2 YYEEEE. CDR3 length: 17 amino acids. The CDR3 spells CASSSLAGAVNTGELFF. As DNA, the CDR3 is TGTGCCAGCAGCTCCTTAGCGGGAGCAGTGAACACCGGGGAGCTGTTTTTT.

The V call is TRBV4-2, the J call TRBJ2-5, with 7 bases that match TRBD2. The V segment lost 5 bases and the J segment 5 bases; nucleotides outside the gene matches: 5. Per germline, CDR1 LGHNA and CDR2 YNFKEQ. The CDR3 covers 13 residues. The chain's CDR3 is CASSAREWETQYF. CDR3 coding DNA: TGTGCCAGCAGCGCGCGGGAGTGGGAGACCCAGTACTTC.

The chain is built from TRBV5-5 and TRBJ1-1; unclear D gene. V gave up 0 bases and J gave up 4 bases, with 10 bases separating them. The germline V gene has CDR1 SGHKS and CDR2 YYEKEE (reference sequence). The CDR3 consists of 14 residues. The CDR3 sequence is CASSLAGRLTEAFF. The CDR3 DNA sequence: TGTGCCAGCAGCTTGGCCGGACGGCTCACTGAAGCTTTCTTT. The complete variable domain, with remaining parts taken from reference TRBV5-5 and TRBJ1-1, reads DAGVTQSPTHLIKTRGQQVTLRCSPISGHKSVSWYQQVLGQGPQFIFQYYEKEERGRGNFPDRFSARQFPNYSSELNVNALLLGDSALYLCASSLAGRLTEAFFGQGTRLTVV.

In its sample, this clone was seen once. The chain joins TRBV5-4 to TRBJ2-2, with 12 bases matching TRBD1. The CDR3 extends over 15 amino acids. Germline V gene lookup returns CDR1 SGHNT and CDR2 YYREEE (reference sequence). The junction had 2 bases not matched to a gene; V was cut back by 3 bases and J by 5 bases. This CDR3 is CASSSGQGATGELFF. For the CDR3, the DNA is TGTGCCAGCAGCTCGGGACAGGGGGCAACCGGGGAGCTGTTTTTT.

The chain uses TRBV6-1 and TRBJ2-7; 7 bases map to TRBD1. Germline V gives CDR1 MNHNS, CDR2 SASEGT. After removal of 8 bases from V and 3 bases from J, the junction contained 4 bases not matched to a gene. The CDR3 consists of 12 residues. CDR3 protein: CASSWDSYEQYF. DNA for the CDR3: TGTGCCAGCTCTTGGGACAGCTACGAGCAGTACTTC.

The chain has TRBV18 and TRBJ2-6; TRBD2 agrees at 12 bases. CDR1 and CDR2 (germline): KGHSH, LQKENI. Losses at the gene ends were 5 bases for V and 4 bases for J; bases not matched to a gene: 9. This CDR3 has 18 residues. The CDR3 sequence is CASSDTSGRSSGANVLTF. CDR3 nucleotides: TGTGCCAGCTCAGATACTAGCGGGAGGAGTTCAGGGGCCAACGTCCTGACTTTC. The full variable domain, its missing parts supplied by reference TRBV18 and TRBJ2-6, is NAGVMQNPRHLVRRRGQEARLRCSPMKGHSHVYWYRQLPEEGLKFMVYLQKENIIDESGMPKERFSAEFPKEGPSILRIQQVVRGDSAAYFCASSDTSGRSSGANVLTFGAGSRLTVL.

The chain uses TRBV5-1 and TRBJ1-1; tentative D call: TRBD1 (5 bases). This CDR3 spans 15 amino acids. The V and J ends lost 3 bases and 4 bases respectively, with 16 bases between them. The germline CDR1 and CDR2 sequences are SGHRS and YFSETQ. As DNA, the CDR3 is TGCGCCAGCAGCTCCCGCAGGGTCTCAGTCACTGAAGCTTTCTTT. Residues: CASSSRRVSVTEAFF. Together with reference TRBV5-1 and TRBJ1-1, the CDR3 gives the full variable domain: KAGVTQTPRYLIKTRGQQVTLSCSPISGHRSVSWYQQTPGQGLQFLFEYFSETQRNKGNFPGRFSGRQFSNSRSEMNVSTLELGDSALYLCASSSRRVSVTEAFFGQGTRLTVV.

The chain combines TRBV5-1 with TRBJ2-6; possible D gene TRBD2, 5 bases. In germline, CDR1 is SGHRS, CDR2 YFSETQ. The V end lost 1 base, the J end lost 0 bases, and 11 bases lay between the germline ends. There are 17 residues in the CDR3. CDR3 sequence reads: CASSLRSGDSGANVLTF. The CDR3 DNA follows: TGCGCCAGCAGCTTGAGGTCCGGGGACTCTGGGGCCAACGTCCTGACTTTC.

The chain couples TRBV10-2 to TRBJ2-7, with 9 bases matching TRBD1. The germline CDR1 and CDR2 sequences are WSHSY and SAAADI. The CDR3 sequence is 15 residues long. After removal of 3 bases from V and 0 bases from J, the junction contained 3 bases not matched to a gene. The CDR3 protein is CASSDDRGISYEQYF. CDR3 sequence (DNA): TGCGCCAGCAGTGATGACAGGGGGATCTCCTACGAGCAGTACTTC.

CDR3 amino acids: CASSPNPSSGRAGDTQYF. The CDR3 DNA sequence: TGTGCCAGCAGCCCGAATCCGTCAAGCGGGAGGGCCGGAGATACGCAGTATTTT. The V and J genes are TRBV7-8 and TRBJ2-3, with TRBD2 matching 10 bases. Unmatched junction bases numbered 16, after V lost 5 bases and J lost 5 bases. This CDR3 has 18 amino acids. Germline V gene data show CDR1 as SGHVS and CDR2 as FQNEAQ.

This clone was seen just once. The rearrangement links TRBV29-1 to TRBJ2-2; 9 bases map to TRBD1. Unmatched junction bases numbered 4, after V lost 5 bases and J lost 3 bases. CDR3 length: 14 amino acids. The germline V gene encodes CDR1 SQVTM and CDR2 ANQGSEA. The DNA for the CDR3 is TGCAGCGTTTCACAGGGGGCGTACACCGGGGAGCTGTTTTTT. This translates into CSVSQGAYTGELFF.

This sequence joins TRBV28 and TRBJ1-2; D remains ambiguous. Trimming pared 7 bases from V and 1 base from J, leaving 10 bases between. This CDR3 is 13 amino acids long. Germline CDR1 and CDR2: MDHEN and SYDVKM. In DNA, the CDR3 is TGTGCCAGCACGGCAGCGTTTAACTATGGCTACACCTTC. As protein: CASTAAFNYGYTF.

This sequence joins TRBV5-1 and TRBJ2-7, with 7 bases fitting TRBD2. Per the germline V gene, CDR1 is SGHRS and CDR2 is YFSETQ. Trimming cost V 3 bases and J 0 bases; bases outside gene matches: 6. The CDR3 runs to 15 residues. The CDR3 loop reads CASSYVAGSSYEQYF. The CDR3 DNA reads TGCGCCAGCAGCTATGTAGCGGGTAGCTCCTACGAGCAGTACTTC.

The chain recombines TRBV6-5 with TRBJ1-2; 8 bases are shared with TRBD1. V trimming: 6 bases; J trimming: 0 bases; junction bases outside the gene matches: 6. The CDR3 totals 15 residues. Germline CDR1 MNHEY, CDR2 SVGAGI. The CDR3 DNA sequence: TGTGCCAGCAGCCGACAGGGGTCAGCTAACTATGGCTACACCTTC. Translated, it gives CASSRQGSANYGYTF.

The CDR3 sequence is CASSLAENSYGYTF. The DNA of the CDR3 is TGCGCCAGCAGCTTGGCCGAGAACAGCTATGGCTACACCTTC. The chain couples TRBV5-1 to TRBJ1-2; D not certain. Germline loops: CDR1 SGHRS, CDR2 YFSETQ. This CDR3 comprises 14 residues. V lost 0 bases to trimming and J lost 4 bases, with 10 bases between them.

The chain links TRBV5-1 to TRBJ2-5, with D maybe TRBD2 (7 bases). This CDR3 has 15 amino acids. Germline CDR1 is SGHRS and CDR2 is YFSETQ. Trimming removed 4 bases at V and 4 bases at J, with 17 bases between. CDR3 loop: CASSLGRGATETQYF. CDR3 nucleotides: TGCGCCAGCAGCCTGGGACGGGGGGCGACAGAGACCCAGTACTTC.